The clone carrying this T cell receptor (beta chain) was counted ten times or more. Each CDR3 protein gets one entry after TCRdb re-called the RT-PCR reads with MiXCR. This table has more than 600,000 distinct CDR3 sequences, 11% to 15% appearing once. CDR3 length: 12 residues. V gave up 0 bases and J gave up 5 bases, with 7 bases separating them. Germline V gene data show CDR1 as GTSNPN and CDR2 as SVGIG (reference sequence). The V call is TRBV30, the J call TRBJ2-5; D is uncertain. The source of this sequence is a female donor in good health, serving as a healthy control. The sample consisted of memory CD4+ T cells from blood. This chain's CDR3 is CAWSVQPETQYF. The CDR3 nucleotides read TGTGCCTGGAGTGTACAACCGGAGACCCAGTACTTC.